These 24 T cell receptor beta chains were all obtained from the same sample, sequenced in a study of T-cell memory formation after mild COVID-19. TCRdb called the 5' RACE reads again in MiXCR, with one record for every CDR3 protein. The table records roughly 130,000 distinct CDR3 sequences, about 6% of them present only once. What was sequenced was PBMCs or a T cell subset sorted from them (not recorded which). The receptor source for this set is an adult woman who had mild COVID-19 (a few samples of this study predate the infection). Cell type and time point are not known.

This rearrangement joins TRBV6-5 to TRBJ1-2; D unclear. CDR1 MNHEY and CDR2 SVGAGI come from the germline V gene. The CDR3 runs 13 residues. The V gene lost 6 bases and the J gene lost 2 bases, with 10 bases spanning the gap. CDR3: CASRAIPNYGYTF. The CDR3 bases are TGTGCCAGCAGGGCGATCCCAAACTATGGCTACACCTTC.

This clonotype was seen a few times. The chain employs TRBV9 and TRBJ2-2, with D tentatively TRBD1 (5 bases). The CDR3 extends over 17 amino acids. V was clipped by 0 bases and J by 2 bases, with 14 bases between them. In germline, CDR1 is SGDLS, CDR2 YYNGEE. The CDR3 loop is CASSVAPPGINTGELFF. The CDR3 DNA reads TGTGCCAGCAGCGTAGCCCCCCCAGGGATAAACACCGGGGAGCTGTTTTTT.

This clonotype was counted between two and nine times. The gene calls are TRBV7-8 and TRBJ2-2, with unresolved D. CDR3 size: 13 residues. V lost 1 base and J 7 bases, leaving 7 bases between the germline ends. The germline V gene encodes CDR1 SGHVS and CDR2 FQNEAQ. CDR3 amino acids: CASSLEGFGELFF. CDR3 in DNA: TGTGCCAGCAGCTTAGAAGGGTTCGGGGAGCTGTTTTTT.

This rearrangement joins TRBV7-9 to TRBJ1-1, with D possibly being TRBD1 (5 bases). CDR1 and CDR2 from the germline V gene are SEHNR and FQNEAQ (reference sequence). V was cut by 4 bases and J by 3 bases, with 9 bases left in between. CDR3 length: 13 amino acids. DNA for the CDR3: TGTGCCAGCAGCTCACGGGGGGACACTGAAGCTTTCTTT. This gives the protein CASSSRGDTEAFF.

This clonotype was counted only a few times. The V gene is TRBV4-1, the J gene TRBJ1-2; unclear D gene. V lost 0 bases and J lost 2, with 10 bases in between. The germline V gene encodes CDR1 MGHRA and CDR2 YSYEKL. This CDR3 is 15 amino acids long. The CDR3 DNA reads TGCGCCAGCAGCCAAGAAGCGGTGGGGAACTATGGCTACACCTTC. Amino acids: CASSQEAVGNYGYTF.

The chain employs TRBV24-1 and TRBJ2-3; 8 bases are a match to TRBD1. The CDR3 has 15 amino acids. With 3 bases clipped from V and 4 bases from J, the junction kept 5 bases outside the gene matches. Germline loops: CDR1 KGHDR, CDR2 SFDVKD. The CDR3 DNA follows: TGTGCCACCAGTGATATGACAGGGGCCCCAGATACGCAGTATTTT. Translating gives CATSDMTGAPDTQYF.

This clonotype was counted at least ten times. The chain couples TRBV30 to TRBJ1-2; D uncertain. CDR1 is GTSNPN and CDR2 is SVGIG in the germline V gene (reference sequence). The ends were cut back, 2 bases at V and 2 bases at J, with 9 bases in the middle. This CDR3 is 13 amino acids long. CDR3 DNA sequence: TGTGCCTGGAGTAAGAACCTAAACTATGGCTACACCTTC. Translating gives CAWSKNLNYGYTF.

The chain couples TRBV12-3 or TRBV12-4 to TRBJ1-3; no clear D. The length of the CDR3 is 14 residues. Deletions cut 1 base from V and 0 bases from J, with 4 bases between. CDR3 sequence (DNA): TGTGCCAGCAGTTTAGACAGCTCTGGAAACACCATATATTTT. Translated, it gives CASSLDSSGNTIYF.

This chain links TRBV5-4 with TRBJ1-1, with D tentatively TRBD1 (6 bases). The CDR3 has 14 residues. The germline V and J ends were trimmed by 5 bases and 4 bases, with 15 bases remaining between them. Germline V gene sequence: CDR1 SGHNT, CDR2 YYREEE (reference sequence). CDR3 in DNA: TGTGCCAGCAGTTTTACAGGGCGAGGCACTGAAGCTTTCTTT. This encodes CASSFTGRGTEAFF.

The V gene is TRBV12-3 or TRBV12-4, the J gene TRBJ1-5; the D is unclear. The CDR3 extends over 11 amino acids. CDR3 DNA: TGTCATAGTCGAAGGGATCAGCCCCAGCATTTT. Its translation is CHSRRDQPQHF.

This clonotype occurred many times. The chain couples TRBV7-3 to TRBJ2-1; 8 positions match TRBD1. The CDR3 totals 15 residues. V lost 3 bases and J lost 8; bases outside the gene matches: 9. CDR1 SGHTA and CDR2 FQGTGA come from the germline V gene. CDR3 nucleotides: TGTGCCAGCAGCTTTCTCGGACAGGGAGGCGATGAGCAGTTCTTC. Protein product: CASSFLGQGGDEQFF.

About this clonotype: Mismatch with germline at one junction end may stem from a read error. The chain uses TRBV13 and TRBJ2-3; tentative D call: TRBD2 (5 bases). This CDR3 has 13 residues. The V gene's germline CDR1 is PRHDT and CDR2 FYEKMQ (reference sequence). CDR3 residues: CASSLRSTKTQYF. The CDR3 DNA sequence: TGTGCTAGCAGCTTAAGGTCGACTAAGACGCAGTATTTT.

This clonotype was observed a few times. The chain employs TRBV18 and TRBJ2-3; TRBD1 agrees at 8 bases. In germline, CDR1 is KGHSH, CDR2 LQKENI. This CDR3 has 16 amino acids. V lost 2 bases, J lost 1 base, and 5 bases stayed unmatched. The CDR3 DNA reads TGTGCCAGCTCACCAAATAAACAGGGGGGCACAGATACGCAGTATTTT. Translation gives CASSPNKQGGTDTQYF.

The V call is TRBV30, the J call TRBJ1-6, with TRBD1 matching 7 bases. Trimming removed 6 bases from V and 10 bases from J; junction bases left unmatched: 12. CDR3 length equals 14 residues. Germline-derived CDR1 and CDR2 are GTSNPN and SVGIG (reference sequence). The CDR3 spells CACVWRGQHSPLHF. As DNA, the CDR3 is TGTGCCTGCGTTTGGAGGGGGCAACACTCACCCCTCCACTTT.

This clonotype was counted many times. CDR3 residues: CASSVGGGSQETQYF. The CDR3 nucleotides read TGTGCCAGCAGCGTAGGAGGTGGTTCTCAAGAGACCCAGTACTTC. The chain is built from TRBV9 and TRBJ2-5, with D uncertain. Trimming took off 0 bases at V and 2 bases at J, with 11 bases between the two ends. There are 15 residues in the CDR3. CDR1 SGDLS and CDR2 YYNGEE come from the germline V gene.

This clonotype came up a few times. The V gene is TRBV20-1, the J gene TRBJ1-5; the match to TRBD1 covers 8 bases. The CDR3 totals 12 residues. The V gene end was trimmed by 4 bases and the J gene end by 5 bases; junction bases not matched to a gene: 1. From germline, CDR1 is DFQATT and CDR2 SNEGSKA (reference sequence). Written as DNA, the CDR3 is TGCAGTGCTAAACAGGGGGATCAGCCCCAGCATTTT. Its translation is CSAKQGDQPQHF.

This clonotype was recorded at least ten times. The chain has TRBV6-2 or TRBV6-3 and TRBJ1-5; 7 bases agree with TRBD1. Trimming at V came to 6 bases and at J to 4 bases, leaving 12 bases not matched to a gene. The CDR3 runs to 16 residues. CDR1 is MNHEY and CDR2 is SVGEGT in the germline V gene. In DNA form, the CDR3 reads TGTGCCAGCAGACCCTATGGGACAGACCTGAATCAGCCCCAGCATTTT. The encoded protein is CASRPYGTDLNQPQHF.

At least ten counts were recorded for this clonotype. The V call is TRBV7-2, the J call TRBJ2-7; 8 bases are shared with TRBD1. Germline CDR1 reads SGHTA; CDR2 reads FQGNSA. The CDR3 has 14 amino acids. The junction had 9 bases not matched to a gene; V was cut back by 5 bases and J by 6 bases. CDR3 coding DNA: TGTGCCAGCAGCCCCGACAGGGGCGGCGTCGAGCAGTACTTC. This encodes CASSPDRGGVEQYF.

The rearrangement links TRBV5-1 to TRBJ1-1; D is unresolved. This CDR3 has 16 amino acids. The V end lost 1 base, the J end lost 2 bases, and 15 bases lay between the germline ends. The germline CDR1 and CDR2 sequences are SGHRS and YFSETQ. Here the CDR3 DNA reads TGCGCCAGCAGCTTGCTCGGGTCCGGGTTCAACACTGAAGCTTTCTTT. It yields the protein CASSLLGSGFNTEAFF. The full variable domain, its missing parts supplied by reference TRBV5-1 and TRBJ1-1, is KAGVTQTPRYLIKTRGQQVTLSCSPISGHRSVSWYQQTPGQGLQFLFEYFSETQRNKGNFPGRFSGRQFSNSRSEMNVSTLELGDSALYLCASSLLGSGFNTEAFFGQGTRLTVV.

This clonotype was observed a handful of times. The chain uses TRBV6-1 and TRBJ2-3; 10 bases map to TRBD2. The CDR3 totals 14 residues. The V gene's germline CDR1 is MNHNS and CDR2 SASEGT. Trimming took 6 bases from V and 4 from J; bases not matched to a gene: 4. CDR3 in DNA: TGTGCCAGCAGACAGCGGGGGGGCGCAGATACGCAGTATTTT. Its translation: CASRQRGGADTQYF.

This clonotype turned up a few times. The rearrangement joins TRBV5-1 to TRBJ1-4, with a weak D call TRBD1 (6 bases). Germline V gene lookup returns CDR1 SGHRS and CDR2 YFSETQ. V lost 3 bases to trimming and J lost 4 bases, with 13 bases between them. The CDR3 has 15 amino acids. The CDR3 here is CASSSTGYINEKLFF. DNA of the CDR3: TGCGCCAGCAGCTCAACAGGGTATATTAATGAAAAACTGTTTTTT.

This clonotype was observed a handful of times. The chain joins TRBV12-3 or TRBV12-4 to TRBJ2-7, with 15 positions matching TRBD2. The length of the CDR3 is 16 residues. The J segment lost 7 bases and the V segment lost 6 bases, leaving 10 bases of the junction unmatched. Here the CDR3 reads CASSPTGTSGGREQYF. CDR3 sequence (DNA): TGTGCCAGCAGCCCGACTGGGACTAGCGGGGGGCGGGAGCAGTACTTC.

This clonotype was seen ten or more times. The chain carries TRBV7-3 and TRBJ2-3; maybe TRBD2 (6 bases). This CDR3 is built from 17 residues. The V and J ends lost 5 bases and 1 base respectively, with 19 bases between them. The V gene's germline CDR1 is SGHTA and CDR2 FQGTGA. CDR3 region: CASSPGGAVEGTDTQYF. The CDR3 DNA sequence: TGTGCCAGCAGCCCCGGAGGGGCGGTTGAGGGCACAGATACGCAGTATTTT.

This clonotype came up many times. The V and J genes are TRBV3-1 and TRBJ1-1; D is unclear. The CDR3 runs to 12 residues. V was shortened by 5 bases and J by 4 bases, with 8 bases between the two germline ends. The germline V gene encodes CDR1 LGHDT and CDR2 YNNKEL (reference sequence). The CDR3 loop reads CASSASGTEAFF. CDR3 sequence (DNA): TGTGCCAGCAGCGCGTCTGGCACTGAAGCTTTCTTT.